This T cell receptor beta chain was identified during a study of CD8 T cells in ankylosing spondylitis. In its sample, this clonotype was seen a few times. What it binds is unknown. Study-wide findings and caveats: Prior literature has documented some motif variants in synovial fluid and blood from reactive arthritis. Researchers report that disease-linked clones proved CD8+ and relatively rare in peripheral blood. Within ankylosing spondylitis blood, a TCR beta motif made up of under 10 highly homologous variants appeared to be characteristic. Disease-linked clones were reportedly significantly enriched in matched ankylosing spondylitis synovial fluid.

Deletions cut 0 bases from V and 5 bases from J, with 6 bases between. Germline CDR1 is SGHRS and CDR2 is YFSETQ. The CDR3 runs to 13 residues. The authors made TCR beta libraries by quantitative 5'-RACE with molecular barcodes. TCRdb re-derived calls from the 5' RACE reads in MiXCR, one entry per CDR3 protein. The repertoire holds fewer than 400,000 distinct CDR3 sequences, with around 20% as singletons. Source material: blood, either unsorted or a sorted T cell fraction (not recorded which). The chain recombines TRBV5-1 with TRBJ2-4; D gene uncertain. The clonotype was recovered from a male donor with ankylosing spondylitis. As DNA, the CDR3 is TGCGCCAGCAGCTTGGGGGCAGAAAACATTCAGTACTTC. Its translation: CASSLGAENIQYF.